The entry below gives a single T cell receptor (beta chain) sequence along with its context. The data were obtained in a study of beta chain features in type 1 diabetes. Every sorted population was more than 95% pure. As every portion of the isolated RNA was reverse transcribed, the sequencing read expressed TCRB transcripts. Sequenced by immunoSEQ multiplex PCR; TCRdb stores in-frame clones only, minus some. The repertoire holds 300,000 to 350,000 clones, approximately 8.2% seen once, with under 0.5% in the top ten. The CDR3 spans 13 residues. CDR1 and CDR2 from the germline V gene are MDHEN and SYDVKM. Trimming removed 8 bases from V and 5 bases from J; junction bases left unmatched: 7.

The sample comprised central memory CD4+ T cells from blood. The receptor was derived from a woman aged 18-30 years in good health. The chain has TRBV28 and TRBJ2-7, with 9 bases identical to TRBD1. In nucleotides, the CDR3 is TGTGCCAGCCAACCGGGACAGGGCGACGAGCAGTACTTC. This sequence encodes CASQPGQGDEQYF.